This TCR beta chain stems from a study of cytomegalovirus exposure and HLA in healthy donors (dated by TCRdb to 2016 to 2017). About the study as a whole: The roughly 670 repertoires of the first cohort and the approximately 110 validation repertoires were produced on the same platform, according to a later analysis. To predict cytomegalovirus infection status, the study brought together high-throughput TCR immunosequencing, statistical association of individual TCRs with disease status, and machine learning. Besides the first cohort of 500 to 700 subjects, a separate validation cohort made up of roughly 130 different subjects was used. The aim of the study was to test whether cataloging public T cell receptors could identify signatures of past pathogen exposure.

The donors belonged to the validation cohort of approximately 130 subjects, which was separate from the approximately 680-subject first cohort. From the cysteine up to the phenylalanine, the CDR3 has a length of 15 residues. Only the CDR3 region is kept as DNA, spanning 45 bases read in frame from base 1. Taken from the germline V gene, the CDR1 and CDR2 loops are SGHAT and FQNNGV. V is clipped by 5 bases and J by 4 bases, and the sequence between their germline boundaries is 15 bases long. Library prep was done by the immunoSEQ multiplex PCR assay. From the authors' description of their analysis: A statistical classification framework was built to diagnose cytomegalovirus status from the catalog of TCR beta chain sequences. TCRdb took over this immuneACCESS table, retaining in-frame rearrangements with V and J assigned. Such tables are incomplete; in checked studies, under half of the missing clones stem from an unresolved V gene, and the remainder is unexplained. V and J calls and clone size are given by that table; D and trimming were obtained from the DNA. Across this sample there are about 250,000 clones, with 87% seen only once. The ten top clones hold roughly 2.5% of the sample.

As concerns this clone: Its antigen is not yet known. No base qualities exist here, and no much larger clone lies one base off it.

Results the study describes overall, beyond this receptor: The authors suggested that the approach could potentially be generalized to other disease states and immunological phenotypes. All 120 or so repertoires were used to score co-occurrence in the validation cohort in a later analysis, because that analysis had no HLA typing for the cohort. A few of the identified cytomegalovirus-associated TCR beta chains were confirmed in vitro to be specific for cytomegalovirus antigens. Subsequent analysis determined that TCRs grouped into clusters in the first cohort also showed a tendency toward co-occurrence across the roughly 110 validation repertoires, and about 93% of cluster scores exceeded 0. A total of roughly 160 TCR beta chains were listed by the study as associated with cytomegalovirus. While some public TCRs were present in many individuals, most TCR sequences turned up only very rarely across donors. In both the original and validation cohorts, the classifier was reported to diagnose cytomegalovirus status with high specificity and sensitivity.

The sequence was collected from a man aged 18 to 29 in good health and CMV-seronegative. Sequenced sample: PBMCs. Recombination connected TRBV11-2 to TRBJ2-1; the D region possibly corresponds to TRBD2 (5 bases align). In nucleotides, the sequence is TGTGCCAGCAGCCTCGAAGCGGATAGGTACAATGAGCAGTTCTTC. Its coded protein is CASSLEADRYNEQFF.